Listed below are T cell receptor beta chains from one sample, sequenced in a study of vaccination and CD4 T cells after COVID-19. A single record per CDR3 protein comes from TCRdb applying MiXCR to the PCR reads. Counted here are about 26,000 distinct CDR3 sequences, 40% to 45% occurring once; the ten biggest clones make up approximately 5.1%. Antigen specificity for these receptors is unknown. The material sequenced was CD4+ T cells from blood, cultured in vitro, taken about 7 months after SARS-CoV-2 vaccination. These receptors were obtained from a human donor who had recovered from COVID-19. CDR3s include the opening cysteine and the closing phenylalanine or tryptophan. D genes are given only for firm matches. Clone size appears in some rows only: once, few, many, or a class for an expanded clone.

v_gene: TRBV7-2; d_gene: .; abundance: .; j_gene: TRBJ2-7; CDR3nt: TGTGCCAGCAGCCCCGGCGGGGAGTCATACGAGCAGTACTTC; CDR3aa: CASSPGGESYEQYF
v_gene: TRBV7-2; d_gene: TRBD2; abundance: few; j_gene: TRBJ2-5; CDR3nt: TGTGCCAGCAGACACACTAGCGTAGAAGAGACCCAGTACTTC; CDR3aa: CASRHTSVEETQYF
v_gene: TRBV28; d_gene: .; abundance: .; j_gene: TRBJ1-2; CDR3nt: TGTGCCAGCAGTTCAGGGCGCATAGGCTACACCTTC; CDR3aa: CASSSGRIGYTF
v_gene: TRBV28; d_gene: .; abundance: .; j_gene: TRBJ1-5; CDR3nt: TGTGCCAGCATCCCCGGGGGGCCTGGCAATCAGCCCCAGCATTTT; CDR3aa: CASIPGGPGNQPQHF
v_gene: TRBV6-1; d_gene: .; abundance: few; j_gene: TRBJ1-5; CDR3nt: TGTGCCAGCAGTGCCACAGGGTTCGGTAGCAATCAGCCCCAGCATTTT; CDR3aa: CASSATGFGSNQPQHF
v_gene: TRBV10-1; d_gene: .; abundance: once; j_gene: TRBJ2-7; CDR3nt: TGCGCCAGCAGTGAGGACCAGTCCTACGAGCAGTACTTC; CDR3aa: CASSEDQSYEQYF
v_gene: TRBV20-1; d_gene: .; abundance: .; j_gene: TRBJ2-2; CDR3nt: TGCAGTGCTAGGGAACATCCGAACACCGGGGAGCTGTTTTTT; CDR3aa: CSAREHPNTGELFF
v_gene: TRBV7-9; d_gene: TRBD2; abundance: few; j_gene: TRBJ2-7; CDR3nt: TGTGCCAGCAGCTTGGGTGGGAGGGGCTACGAGCAGTACTTC; CDR3aa: CASSLGGRGYEQYF
v_gene: TRBV7-9; d_gene: .; abundance: few; j_gene: TRBJ1-5; CDR3nt: TGTGCCAGCAGCTTAAGGGAGGGGCCCCAGCATTTT; CDR3aa: CASSLREGPQHF
v_gene: TRBV20-1; d_gene: .; abundance: few; j_gene: TRBJ2-5; CDR3nt: TGCAGTGCTAGAGTGAGTGGGGGGCAGGAGACCCAGTACTTC; CDR3aa: CSARVSGGQETQYF
v_gene: TRBV7-3; d_gene: .; abundance: .; j_gene: TRBJ1-3; CDR3nt: TGTGCCAGCAGCTCATCAGGGAACTCTGGAAACACCATATATTTT; CDR3aa: CASSSSGNSGNTIYF
v_gene: TRBV11-3; d_gene: TRBD2; abundance: few; j_gene: TRBJ2-7; CDR3nt: TGTGCCAGCAGCGTGAGCGCGGGAGTAGGCTACGAGCAGTACTTC; CDR3aa: CASSVSAGVGYEQYF
v_gene: TRBV6-1; d_gene: TRBD1; abundance: .; j_gene: TRBJ1-2; CDR3nt: TGTGCCAGCAGTCCAGGGGGTGACTATGGCTACACCTTC; CDR3aa: CASSPGGDYGYTF
v_gene: TRBV2; d_gene: TRBD2; abundance: .; j_gene: TRBJ2-5; CDR3nt: TGTGCCAGCAGTGAAACTAGCGGGAGATTGGAGACCCAGTACTTC; CDR3aa: CASSETSGRLETQYF
v_gene: TRBV15; d_gene: .; abundance: .; j_gene: TRBJ1-2; CDR3nt: TGTGCCACCAGCACTCCAGGATTTAACTATGGCTACACCTTC; CDR3aa: CATSTPGFNYGYTF
v_gene: TRBV20-1; d_gene: .; abundance: few; j_gene: TRBJ1-1; CDR3nt: TGCAGTGCTAGACAGGAGAACACTGAAGCTTTCTTT; CDR3aa: CSARQENTEAFF
v_gene: TRBV20-1; d_gene: .; abundance: .; j_gene: TRBJ2-4; CDR3nt: TGCAGTGCTAGAGAGACATCGAGGAACATTCAGTACTTC; CDR3aa: CSARETSRNIQYF